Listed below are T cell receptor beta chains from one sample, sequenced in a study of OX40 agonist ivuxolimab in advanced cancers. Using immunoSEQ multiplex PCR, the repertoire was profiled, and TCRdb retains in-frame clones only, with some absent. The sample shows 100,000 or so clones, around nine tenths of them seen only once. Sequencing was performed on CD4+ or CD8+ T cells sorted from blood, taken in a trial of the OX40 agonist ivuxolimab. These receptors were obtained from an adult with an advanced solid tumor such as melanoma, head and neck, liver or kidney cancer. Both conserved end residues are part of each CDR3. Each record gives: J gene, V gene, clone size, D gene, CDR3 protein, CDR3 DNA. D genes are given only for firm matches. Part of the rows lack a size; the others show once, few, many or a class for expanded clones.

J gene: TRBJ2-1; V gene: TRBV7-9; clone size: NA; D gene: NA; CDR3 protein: CASSLVYSYNEQFF; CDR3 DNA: TGTGCCAGCAGCTTAGTGTACTCCTACAATGAGCAGTTCTTC
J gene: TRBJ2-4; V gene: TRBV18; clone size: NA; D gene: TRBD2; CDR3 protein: CASSPREVGRASGIQYF; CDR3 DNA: TGTGCCAGCTCACCAAGGGAGGTCGGGAGGGCCTCGGGCATTCAGTACTTC
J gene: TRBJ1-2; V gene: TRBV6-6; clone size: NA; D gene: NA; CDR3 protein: CASSYRTRGNYGYTF; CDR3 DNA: TGTGCCAGCAGTTACAGGACAAGGGGCAACTATGGCTACACCTTC
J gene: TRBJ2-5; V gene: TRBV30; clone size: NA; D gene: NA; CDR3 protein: CAWDRYQETQYF; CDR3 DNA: TGTGCCTGGGACAGGTACCAAGAGACCCAGTACTTC
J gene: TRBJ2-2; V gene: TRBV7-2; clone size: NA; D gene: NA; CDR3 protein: CASSLANRAGELFF; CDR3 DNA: TGTGCCAGCAGCTTAGCGAACAGGGCCGGGGAGCTGTTTTTT
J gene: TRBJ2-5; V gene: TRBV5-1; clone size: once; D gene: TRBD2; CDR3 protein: CASGTSGRLGQETQYF; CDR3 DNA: TGCGCCAGCGGGACTAGCGGGAGACTGGGCCAAGAGACCCAGTACTTC
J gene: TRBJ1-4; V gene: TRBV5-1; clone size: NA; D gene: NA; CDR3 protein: CASSLALDPAGEKLFF; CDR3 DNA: TGCGCCAGCAGCTTGGCCCTAGACCCGGCGGGTGAAAAACTGTTTTTT
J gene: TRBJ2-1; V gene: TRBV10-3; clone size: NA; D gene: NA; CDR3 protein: CAISPPPSAGNNEQFF; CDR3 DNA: TGTGCCATCAGTCCTCCGCCTAGTGCAGGGAACAATGAGCAGTTCTTC
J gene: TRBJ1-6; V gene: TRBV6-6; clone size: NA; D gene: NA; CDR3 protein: CASSAEGFTLHF; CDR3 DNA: TGTGCCAGCAGTGCCGAAGGTTTCACCCTCCACTTT
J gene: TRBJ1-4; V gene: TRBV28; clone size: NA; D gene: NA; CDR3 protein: CASSRQGSEKLFF; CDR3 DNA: TGTGCCAGCAGTCGTCAGGGATCTGAAAAACTGTTTTTT
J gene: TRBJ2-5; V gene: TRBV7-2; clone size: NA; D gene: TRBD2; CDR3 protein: CASSVLGLATETQYF; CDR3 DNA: TGTGCCAGCAGCGTCCTAGGACTAGCCACAGAGACCCAGTACTTC
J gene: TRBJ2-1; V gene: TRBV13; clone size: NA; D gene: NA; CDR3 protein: CASSLVGSGQFF; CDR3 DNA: TGTGCCAGCAGCTTAGTAGGGAGTGGGCAGTTCTTC
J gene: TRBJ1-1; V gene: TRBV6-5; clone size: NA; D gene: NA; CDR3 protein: CASSYGNMNTEAFF; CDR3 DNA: TGTGCCAGCAGTTACGGAAACATGAACACTGAAGCTTTCTTT
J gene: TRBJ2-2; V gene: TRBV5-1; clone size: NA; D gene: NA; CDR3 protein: CASRAQVGELFF; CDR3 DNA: TGCGCCAGCAGGGCGCAGGTCGGGGAGCTGTTTTTT
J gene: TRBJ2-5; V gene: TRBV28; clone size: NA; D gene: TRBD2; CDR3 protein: CASRGRAETQYF; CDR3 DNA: TGTGCCAGCAGGGGGAGGGCGGAGACCCAGTACTTC
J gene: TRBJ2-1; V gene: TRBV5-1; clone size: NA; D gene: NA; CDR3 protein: CASSFAATYNEQFF; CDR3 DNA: TGCGCCAGCAGCTTCGCGGCAACCTACAATGAGCAGTTCTTC
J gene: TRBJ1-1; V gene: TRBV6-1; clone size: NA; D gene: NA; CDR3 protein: CASKEGGRTEAFF; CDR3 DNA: TGTGCCAGTAAGGAGGGTGGGCGCACTGAAGCTTTCTTT
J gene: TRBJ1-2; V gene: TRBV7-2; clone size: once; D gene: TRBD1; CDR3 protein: CASSRQGSPNYGYTF; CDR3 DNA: TGTGCCAGCAGTAGACAGGGGTCCCCTAACTATGGCTACACCTTC
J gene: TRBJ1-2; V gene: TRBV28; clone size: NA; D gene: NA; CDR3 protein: CASSFLGQRRGYTF; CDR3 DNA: TGTGCCAGCAGTTTCCTAGGGCAACGGCGCGGCTACACCTTC
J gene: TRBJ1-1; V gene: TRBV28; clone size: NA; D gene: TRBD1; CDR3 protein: CASSQGAANTEAFF; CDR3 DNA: TGTGCCAGCAGCCAGGGGGCGGCGAACACTGAAGCTTTCTTT
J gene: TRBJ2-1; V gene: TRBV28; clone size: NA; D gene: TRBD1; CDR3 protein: CASILGGGQGYNEQFF; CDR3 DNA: TGTGCCAGCATCCTGGGAGGGGGACAGGGTTACAATGAGCAGTTCTTC
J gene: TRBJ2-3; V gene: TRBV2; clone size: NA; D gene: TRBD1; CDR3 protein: CARGTGRQADTQYF; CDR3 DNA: TGTGCCAGAGGGACAGGTCGTCAGGCAGATACGCAGTATTTT
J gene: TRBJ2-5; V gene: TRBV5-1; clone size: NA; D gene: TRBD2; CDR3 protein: CASSPPSGTSGQETQYF; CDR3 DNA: TGCGCCAGCAGCCCGCCCTCCGGGACTAGCGGGCAAGAGACCCAGTACTTC
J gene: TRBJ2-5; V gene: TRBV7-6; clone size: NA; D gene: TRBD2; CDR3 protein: CASSLSSGLSQETQYF; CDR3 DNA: TGTGCCAGCAGCTTGAGTAGCGGGCTCAGCCAAGAGACCCAGTACTTC
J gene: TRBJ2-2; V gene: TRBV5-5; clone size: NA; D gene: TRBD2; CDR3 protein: CASSPGLAGTGELFF; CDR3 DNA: TGTGCCAGCAGCCCGGGACTAGCGGGAACCGGGGAGCTGTTTTTT
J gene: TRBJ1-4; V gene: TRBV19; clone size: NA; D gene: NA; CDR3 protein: CASSRVWNEKLFF; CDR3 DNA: TGTGCCAGTAGTCGGGTGTGGAATGAAAAACTGTTTTTT
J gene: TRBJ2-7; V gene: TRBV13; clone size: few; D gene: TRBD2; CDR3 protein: CASRSGLAETYEQYF; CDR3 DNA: TGTGCCAGCAGGTCAGGACTAGCGGAAACCTACGAGCAGTACTTC
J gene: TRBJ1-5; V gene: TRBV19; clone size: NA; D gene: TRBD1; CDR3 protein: CASSLSQGSHNQPQHF; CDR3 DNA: TGTGCCAGTAGTCTCTCACAGGGGTCCCACAATCAGCCCCAGCATTTT
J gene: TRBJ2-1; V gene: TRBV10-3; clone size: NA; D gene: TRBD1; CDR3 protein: CAISDRGPLSSYNEQFF; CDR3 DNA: TGTGCCATCAGTGACAGGGGGCCCTTAAGCTCCTACAATGAGCAGTTCTTC
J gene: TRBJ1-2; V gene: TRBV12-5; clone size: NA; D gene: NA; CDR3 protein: CASATTTGLRSNYGYTF; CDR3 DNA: TGTGCTAGTGCCACCACTACCGGGCTCCGGTCTAACTATGGCTACACCTTC
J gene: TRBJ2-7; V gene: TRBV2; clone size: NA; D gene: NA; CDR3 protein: CASKPDSYEQYF; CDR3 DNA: TGTGCCAGCAAACCGGACAGCTACGAGCAGTACTTC
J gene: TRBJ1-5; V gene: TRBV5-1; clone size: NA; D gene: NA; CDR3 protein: CASSLTGSDQPQHF; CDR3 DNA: TGCGCCAGCAGCCTTACAGGGTCGGATCAGCCCCAGCATTTT
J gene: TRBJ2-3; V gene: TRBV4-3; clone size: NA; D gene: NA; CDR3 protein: CASSQDNQGQIMQYF; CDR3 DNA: TGCGCCAGCAGCCAAGATAACCAGGGCCAAATAATGCAGTATTTT
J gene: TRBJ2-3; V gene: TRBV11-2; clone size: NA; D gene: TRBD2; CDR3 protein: CASSPLWGLAGEGTQYF; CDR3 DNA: TGTGCCAGCAGCCCCCTATGGGGACTAGCGGGAGAAGGCACGCAGTATTTT
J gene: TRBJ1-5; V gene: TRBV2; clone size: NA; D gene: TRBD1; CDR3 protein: CASTPDLDRAGQPQHF; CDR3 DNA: TGTGCCAGCACCCCAGACCTCGACAGGGCCGGACAGCCCCAGCATTTT
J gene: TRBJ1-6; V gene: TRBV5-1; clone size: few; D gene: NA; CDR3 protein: CASSLAGQGRSPLHF; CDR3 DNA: TGCGCCAGCAGCTTGGCCGGTCAGGGACGATCACCCCTCCACTTT
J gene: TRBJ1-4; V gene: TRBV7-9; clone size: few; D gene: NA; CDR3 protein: CASSFEGRINEKLFF; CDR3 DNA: TGTGCCAGCAGTTTTGAAGGCCGGATTAATGAAAAACTGTTTTTT
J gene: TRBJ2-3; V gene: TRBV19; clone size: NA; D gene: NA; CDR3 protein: CASSIEGQSTDTQYF; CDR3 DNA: TGTGCCAGTAGTATAGAGGGGCAAAGCACAGATACGCAGTATTTT
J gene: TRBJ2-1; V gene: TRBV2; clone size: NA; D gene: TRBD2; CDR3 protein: CASRETSGANNEQFF; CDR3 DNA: TGTGCCAGCAGGGAGACTAGCGGAGCTAACAATGAGCAGTTCTTC
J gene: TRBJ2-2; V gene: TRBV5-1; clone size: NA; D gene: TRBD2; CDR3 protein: CASSLVAGATITGELFF; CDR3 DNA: TGCGCCAGCAGCTTGGTAGCGGGAGCCACGATCACCGGGGAGCTGTTTTTT
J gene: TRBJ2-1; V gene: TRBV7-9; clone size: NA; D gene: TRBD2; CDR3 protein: CASSPPGLAGVNEQFF; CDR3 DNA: TGTGCCAGCAGCCCCCCCGGACTTGCGGGGGTTAATGAGCAGTTCTTC
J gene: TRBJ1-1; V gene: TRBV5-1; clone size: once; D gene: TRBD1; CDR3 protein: CASSLTGENTEAFF; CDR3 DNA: TGCGCCAGCAGCTTGACAGGGGAGAACACTGAAGCTTTCTTT
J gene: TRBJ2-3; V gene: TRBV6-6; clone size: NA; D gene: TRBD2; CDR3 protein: CASSSLAGGPGNTQYF; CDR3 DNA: TGTGCCAGCAGCTCACTAGCGGGAGGGCCGGGGAATACGCAGTATTTT
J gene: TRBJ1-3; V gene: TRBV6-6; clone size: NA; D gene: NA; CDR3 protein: CASHRTSGNTIYF; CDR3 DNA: TGTGCCAGCCACAGGACCTCTGGAAACACCATATATTTT
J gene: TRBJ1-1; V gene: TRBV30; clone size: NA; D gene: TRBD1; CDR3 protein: CAWSAPTGVGTEAFF; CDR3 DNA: TGTGCCTGGAGTGCCCCGACAGGGGTGGGCACTGAAGCTTTCTTT
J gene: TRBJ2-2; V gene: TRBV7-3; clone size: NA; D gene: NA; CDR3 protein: CASSQPTGELFF; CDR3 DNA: TGTGCCAGCAGCCAACCGACCGGGGAGCTGTTTTTT
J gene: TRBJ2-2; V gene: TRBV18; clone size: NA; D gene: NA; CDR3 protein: CASSPNPQRTTGELFF; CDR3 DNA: TGTGCCAGCTCACCGAACCCCCAGCGGACCACCGGGGAGCTGTTTTTT
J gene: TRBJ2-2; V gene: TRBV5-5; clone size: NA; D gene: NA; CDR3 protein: CASSRANTGELFF; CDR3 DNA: TGTGCCAGCTCCAGGGCTAACACCGGGGAGCTGTTTTTT
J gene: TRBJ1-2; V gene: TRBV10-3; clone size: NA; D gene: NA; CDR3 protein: CAISESGYYGYTF; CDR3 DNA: TGTGCCATCAGTGAGTCTGGGTACTATGGCTACACCTTC
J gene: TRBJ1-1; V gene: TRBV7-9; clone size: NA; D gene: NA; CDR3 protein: CASRFEDTEAFF; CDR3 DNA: TGTGCCAGCCGCTTCGAGGACACTGAAGCTTTCTTT